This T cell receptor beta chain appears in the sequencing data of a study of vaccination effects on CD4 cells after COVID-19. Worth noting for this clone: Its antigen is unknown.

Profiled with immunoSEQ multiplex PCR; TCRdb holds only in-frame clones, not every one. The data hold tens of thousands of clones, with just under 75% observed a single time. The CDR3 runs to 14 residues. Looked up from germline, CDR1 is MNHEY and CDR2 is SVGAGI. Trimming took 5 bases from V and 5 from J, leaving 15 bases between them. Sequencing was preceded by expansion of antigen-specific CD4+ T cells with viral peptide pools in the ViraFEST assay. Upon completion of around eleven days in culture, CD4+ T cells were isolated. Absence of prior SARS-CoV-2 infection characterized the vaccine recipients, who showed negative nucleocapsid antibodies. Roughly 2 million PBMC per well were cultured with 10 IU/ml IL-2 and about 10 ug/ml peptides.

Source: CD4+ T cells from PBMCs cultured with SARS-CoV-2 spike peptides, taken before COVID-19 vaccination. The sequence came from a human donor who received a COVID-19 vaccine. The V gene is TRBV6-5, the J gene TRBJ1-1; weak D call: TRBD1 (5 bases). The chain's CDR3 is CASSLRSGGTEAFF. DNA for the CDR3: TGTGCCAGCAGTCTGCGGTCCGGGGGGACTGAAGCTTTCTTT.